These 14 T cell receptor beta chains were sequenced from one sample in a study of blood T cells in healthy people across ages. Primed by a sample-barcoded 5' primer and a J-beta primer mix, a second PCR proceeded for about 7 to 11 cycles. TCRdb passed the 5' RACE reads through MiXCR, listing each CDR3 protein once. The data show 650,000 to 800,000 distinct CDR3 sequences, 40% to 65% seen once. Sequenced sample: blood. The receptors were sampled from a woman over 75 in good health.

The rearrangement links TRBV9 to TRBJ2-5; D remains ambiguous. The CDR3 is 16 residues long. Germline V CDR1 and CDR2: SGDLS, YYNGEE. Trimming stripped 0 bases from V and 11 bases from J, with 23 bases between. CDR3 amino acids: CASSVGGGVPYNEQYF. For the CDR3, the DNA is TGTGCCAGCAGCGTAGGAGGCGGAGTCCCCTACAATGAGCAGTACTTC. Supplemented by reference TRBV9 and TRBJ2-5, the full variable domain reads DSGVTQTPKHLITATGQRVTLRCSPRSGDLSVYWYQQSLDQGLQFLIQYYNGEERAKGNILERFSAQQFPDLHSELNLSSLELGDSALYFCASSVGGGVPYNEQYFGPGTRLLVL.

This clonotype appeared a few times. This sequence joins TRBV11-1 and TRBJ2-2; D is ambiguous. CDR3 size: 15 residues. Trimming cost V 5 bases and J 4 bases, with 14 bases left between them. Germline assignment: CDR1 SGHAT and CDR2 FQDESV (reference sequence). DNA for the CDR3: TGTGCCAGCAGCCCTCGGTGGGGTGGCACCGGGGAGCTGTTTTTT. It translates to CASSPRWGGTGELFF. The full variable domain, completed using reference TRBV11-1 and TRBJ2-2, is EAEVAQSPRYKITEKSQAVAFWCDPISGHATLYWYRQILGQGPELLVQFQDESVVDDSQLPKDRFSAERLKGVDSTLKIQPAELGDSAMYLCASSPRWGGTGELFFGEGSRLTVL.

The chain has TRBV25-1 and TRBJ2-3; TRBD2 might be the D (5 bases). The germline V and J ends were trimmed by 5 bases and 0 bases, with 15 bases remaining between them. The CDR3 runs 16 residues. Germline V lookup: CDR1 MGHDK, CDR2 SYGVNS. In nucleotides, the CDR3 is TGTGCCAGCAGTCCACGGACTCGAACGAGCACAGATACGCAGTATTTT. This translates into CASSPRTRTSTDTQYF.

The rearrangement links TRBV7-2 to TRBJ1-5; no definite D call. Germline CDR1 and CDR2: SGHTA and FQGNSA. The V end lost 5 bases, the J end lost 5 bases, and 13 bases lay between the germline ends. The CDR3 is made up of 14 amino acids. The CDR3 here is CASSPPGPYQPQHF. CDR3 bases: TGTGCCAGCAGCCCCCCCGGGCCGTATCAGCCCCAGCATTTT.

This clonotype was observed a handful of times. The chain couples TRBV19 to TRBJ2-7; D remains unclear. V lost 8 bases and J 0 bases, leaving 8 bases between the germline ends. The CDR3 is 12 residues long. Germline values: CDR1 LNHDA, CDR2 SQIVND (reference sequence). The CDR3 reads CASLSCSYEQYF. The CDR3 bases are TGTGCCAGTCTGAGTTGCTCCTACGAGCAGTACTTC.

This clonotype occurred many times. This CDR3 reads CAWSANRGLSHNEQFF. The CDR3 DNA reads TGTGCCTGGAGTGCAAACAGGGGGCTGAGCCACAATGAGCAGTTCTTC. The J gene is TRBJ2-1, the V gene TRBV30; 9 positions agree with TRBD1. Germline values: CDR1 GTSNPN, CDR2 SVGIG (reference sequence). CDR3 size: 16 residues. With 1 base clipped from V and 5 bases from J, the junction kept 9 bases outside the gene matches.

Worth noting for this clonotype: A much larger clonotype is one base distant, so this may be a read error. The chain combines TRBV27 with TRBJ1-4; D not certain. The CDR3 covers 14 residues. In germline, CDR1 is MNHEY, CDR2 SMNVEV (reference sequence). As DNA, the CDR3 is TGTGTCAGCAGTTCGGTGGCGGTTGGAGAAAAACTGTTTTTT. It is translated as CVSSSVAVGEKLFF.

This chain joins TRBV11-1 and TRBJ2-1; 10 bases align to TRBD1. Losses at the gene ends were 0 bases for V and 8 bases for J; bases not matched to a gene: 4. This CDR3 is 15 amino acids long. Germline values: CDR1 SGHAT, CDR2 FQDESV (reference sequence). CDR3 region: CASSLARQGADEQFF. The DNA of the CDR3 is TGTGCCAGCAGCTTAGCGCGACAGGGGGCAGATGAGCAGTTCTTC.

The chain employs TRBV11-2 and TRBJ1-2; no definite D call. Trimming took off 5 bases at V and 4 bases at J, with 20 bases between the two ends. The CDR3 extends over 16 amino acids. Germline loops: CDR1 SGHAT, CDR2 FQNNGV. CDR3 in amino acids: CASSPARTRWSYGYTF. The CDR3 DNA reads TGTGCCAGCAGCCCAGCCCGAACCCGATGGAGCTATGGCTACACCTTC.

The chain employs TRBV3-1 and TRBJ1-2; D gene ambiguous. The CDR3 runs 13 residues. V was cut by 2 bases and J by 2 bases, with 6 bases left in between. Germline V gene lookup returns CDR1 LGHDT and CDR2 YNNKEL (reference sequence). The CDR3 DNA is TGTGCCAGCAGCCAAAACCGGAACTATGGCTACACCTTC. The encoded protein is CASSQNRNYGYTF.

The gene calls are TRBV12-3 or TRBV12-4 and TRBJ2-5, with a weak D call TRBD2 (5 bases). Deletions cut 5 bases from V and 11 bases from J, with 27 bases between. The CDR3 runs to 16 residues. DNA of the CDR3: TGTGCCAGCAGTGAGGGCAGGTCAACTCTCATGAATGAGCAGTACTTC. It yields the protein CASSEGRSTLMNEQYF.

This clonotype was seen more than once but under ten times. The chain combines TRBV24-1 with TRBJ2-3, with D possibly being TRBD2 (5 bases). Germline-derived CDR1 and CDR2 are KGHDR and SFDVKD. The V and J ends lost 4 bases and 0 bases respectively, with 19 bases between them. This CDR3 contains 18 residues. CDR3: CATSDPRTDYTSTDTQYF. The CDR3 DNA reads TGTGCCACCAGTGACCCCAGGACTGACTATACTAGCACAGATACGCAGTATTTT.

This chain uses TRBV7-9 with TRBJ2-5; TRBD1 aligns across 8 bases. The CDR3 is 13 residues long. V lost 5 bases, J lost 5 bases, and 4 bases stayed unmatched. Germline CDR1 is SEHNR and CDR2 is FQNEAQ (reference sequence). Here the CDR3 reads CASSARGPETQYF. In DNA, the CDR3 is TGTGCCAGCAGCGCCAGGGGGCCCGAGACCCAGTACTTC.

The table lists this clonotype with a few counts. The chain employs TRBV5-1 and TRBJ2-3; 8 bases fit TRBD2. V was clipped by 4 bases and J by 1 base; unmatched bases: 20. The germline CDR1 and CDR2 sequences are SGHRS and YFSETQ. The CDR3 is 20 residues long. CDR3 sequence: CASSLPSPAGVLRGTDTQYF. As DNA, the CDR3 is TGCGCCAGCAGCCTACCATCGCCAGCGGGAGTCCTTCGGGGCACAGATACGCAGTATTTT.